The 6 T cell receptor beta chains reported below all come from one sample, sequenced in a study of shared clonotypes between healthy human individuals. Only in-frame clones appear in the TCRdb table, and some are missing; sequencing was by immunoSEQ multiplex PCR. The sample lists 650,000 to 700,000 clones, about 90% occurring once. Source material: memory CD8+ T cells from PBMCs. Noted subset: CD45RO+ cells pooled with CCR7-negative TemRA cells. The receptors derive from a man younger than 30 in good health. Some clones in this sample may be carry-over from other donors' samples.

This clone was seen a single time. The CDR3 DNA is TGTGCCAGCAGCTCCCGGGACGGGGCCTACGAGCAGTACTTC. This encodes CASSSRDGAYEQYF. V is TRBV7-9 and J is TRBJ2-5, with D possibly called TRBD1 or TRBD2 (5 bases each). The DNA end is a closer match to TRBJ2-7, so the J assignment may be wrong. Per germline, CDR1 SEHNR and CDR2 FQNEAQ (reference sequence). This CDR3 contains 14 residues.

In its sample, this clone was seen once. The chain couples TRBV6-5 to TRBJ1-1; no clear D. Trimming left V 6 bases short and J 2 bases short, with 10 bases between. CDR1 and CDR2 (germline): MNHEY, SVGAGI. The CDR3 contains 13 residues. The CDR3 reads CASRVTENTEAFF. CDR3 sequence (DNA): TGTGCCAGCAGGGTAACAGAAAACACTGAAGCTTTCTTT.

This chain uses TRBV11-2 with TRBJ2-1; D unclear. CDR3 length equals 18 residues. The germline V gene has CDR1 SGHAT and CDR2 FQNNGV. Deletions cut 3 bases from V and 0 bases from J, with 18 bases between. DNA of the CDR3: TGTGCCAGCAGCTTGACTCCCCCCCCGGCCAGCTCCTACAATGAGCAGTTCTTC. Translation gives CASSLTPPPASSYNEQFF.

V gene TRBV25-1 combines with J gene TRBJ2-2; D is undetermined. CDR1 is MGHDK, CDR2 SYGVNS, per germline. V lost 3 bases and J 3 bases, leaving 11 bases between the germline ends. The CDR3 has 15 amino acids. The CDR3 here is CASSESSYDTGELFF. The CDR3 nucleotides are TGTGCCAGCAGTGAGAGCAGCTATGACACCGGGGAGCTGTTTTTT.

The DNA of the CDR3 is TGTGCCAGCGGCTATTGGACAGCCAACCCTAACTATGGCTACACCTTC. Its protein product is CASGYWTANPNYGYTF. The chain is built from TRBV5-5 and TRBJ1-2; D perhaps matches TRBD1 (6 bases). Germline V gene data show CDR1 as SGHKS and CDR2 as YYEKEE (reference sequence). The V gene lost 7 bases and the J gene lost 0 bases, with 19 bases spanning the gap. This CDR3 has 16 amino acids.

V usage is TRBV15 and J usage is TRBJ2-5; TRBD2 matches 14 bases. Germline V gene lookup returns CDR1 LNHNV and CDR2 YYDKDF (reference sequence). V shed 3 bases, J shed 1 base, and the junction held 4 bases outside the gene matches. This CDR3 has 17 amino acids. DNA for the CDR3: TGTGCCACCAGCAGGGGGACTAGCGGGGGAACCCAAGAGACCCAGTACTTC. Translation gives CATSRGTSGGTQETQYF.